The T cell receptor beta chain under discussion was sequenced for a study of blood T cell repertoires in COVID-19. Study overall: The cDNA or gDNA used as material had been derived from T cells, B-cell-depleted T cells, or PBMCs.

This clone has a handful of counts. Sequencing was performed with immunoSEQ multiplex PCR; in TCRdb, only in-frame clones are kept and a portion is missing. The table shows 130,000 or so clones, with about four fifths occurring only once. The receptor's source is an older woman with active or convalescent COVID-19. Sequences were obtained from peripheral blood.

CDR3 nucleotides: TGCGCCAGCAGCTGGTCCGGGACAGAGAATTCACCCCTCCACTTT. Protein sequence: CASSWSGTENSPLHF. This sequence joins TRBV5-1 and TRBJ1-6, with TRBD1 identical over 7 bases. The CDR3 loop spans 15 amino acids. Germline values: CDR1 SGHRS, CDR2 YFSETQ. J lost 7 bases, V lost 3 bases, and 7 bases had no gene match.